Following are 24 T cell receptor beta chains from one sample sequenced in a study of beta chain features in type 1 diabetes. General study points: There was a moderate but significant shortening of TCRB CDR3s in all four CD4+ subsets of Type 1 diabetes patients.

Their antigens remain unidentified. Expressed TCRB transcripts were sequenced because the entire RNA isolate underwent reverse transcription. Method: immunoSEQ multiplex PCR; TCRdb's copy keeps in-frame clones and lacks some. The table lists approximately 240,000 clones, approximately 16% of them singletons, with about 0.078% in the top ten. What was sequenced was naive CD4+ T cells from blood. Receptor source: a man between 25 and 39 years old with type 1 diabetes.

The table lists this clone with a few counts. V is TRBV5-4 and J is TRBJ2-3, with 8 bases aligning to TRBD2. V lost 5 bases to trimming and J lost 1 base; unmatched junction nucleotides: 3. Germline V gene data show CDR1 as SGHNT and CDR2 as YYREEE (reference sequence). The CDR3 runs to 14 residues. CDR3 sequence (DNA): TGTGCCAGCAGTCAGACTAGCGGCACAGATACGCAGTATTTT. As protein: CASSQTSGTDTQYF.

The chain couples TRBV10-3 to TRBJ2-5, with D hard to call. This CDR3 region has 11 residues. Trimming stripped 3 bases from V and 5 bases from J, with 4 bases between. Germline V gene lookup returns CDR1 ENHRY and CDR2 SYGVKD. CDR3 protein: CAISEFETQYF. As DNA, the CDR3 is TGTGCCATCAGTGAATTCGAGACCCAGTACTTC.

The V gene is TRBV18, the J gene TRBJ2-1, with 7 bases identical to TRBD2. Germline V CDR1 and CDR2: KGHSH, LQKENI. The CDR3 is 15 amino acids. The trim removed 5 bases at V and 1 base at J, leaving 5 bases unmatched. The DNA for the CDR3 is TGTGCCAGCTCATCTCCTAGCGGTTCCTACAATGAGCAGTTCTTC. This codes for CASSSPSGSYNEQFF. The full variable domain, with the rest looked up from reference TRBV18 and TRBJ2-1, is NAGVMQNPRHLVRRRGQEARLRCSPMKGHSHVYWYRQLPEEGLKFMVYLQKENIIDESGMPKERFSAEFPKEGPSILRIQQVVRGDSAAYFCASSSPSGSYNEQFFGPGTRLTVL.

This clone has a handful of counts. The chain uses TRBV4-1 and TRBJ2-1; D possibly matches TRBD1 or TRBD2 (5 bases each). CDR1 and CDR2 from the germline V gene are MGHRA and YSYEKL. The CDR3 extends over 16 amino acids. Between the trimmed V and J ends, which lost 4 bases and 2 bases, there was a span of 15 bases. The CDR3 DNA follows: TGCGCCAGCAGCCCTCGGCTCAGGGAGCCCTACAATGAGCAGTTCTTC. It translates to CASSPRLREPYNEQFF.

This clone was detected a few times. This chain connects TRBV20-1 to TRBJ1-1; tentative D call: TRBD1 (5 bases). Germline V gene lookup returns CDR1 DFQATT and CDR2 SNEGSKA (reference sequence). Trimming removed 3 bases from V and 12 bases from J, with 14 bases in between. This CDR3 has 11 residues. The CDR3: CSARDTPRPFF. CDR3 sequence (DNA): TGCAGTGCTAGGGACACTCCCCGGCCTTTCTTT.

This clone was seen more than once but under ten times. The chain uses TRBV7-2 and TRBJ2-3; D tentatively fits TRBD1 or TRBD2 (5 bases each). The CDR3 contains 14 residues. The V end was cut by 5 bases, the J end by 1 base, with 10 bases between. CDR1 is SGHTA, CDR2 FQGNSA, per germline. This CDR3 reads CASSPGRGTDTQYF. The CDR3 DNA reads TGTGCCAGCAGCCCAGGGCGGGGCACAGATACGCAGTATTTT.

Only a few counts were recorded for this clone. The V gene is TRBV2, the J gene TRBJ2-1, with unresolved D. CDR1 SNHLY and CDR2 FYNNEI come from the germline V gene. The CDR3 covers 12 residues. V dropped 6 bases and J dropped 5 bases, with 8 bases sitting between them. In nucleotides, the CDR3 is TGTGCCAGCAGGGGCTTCGACAATGAGCAGTTCTTC. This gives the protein CASRGFDNEQFF.

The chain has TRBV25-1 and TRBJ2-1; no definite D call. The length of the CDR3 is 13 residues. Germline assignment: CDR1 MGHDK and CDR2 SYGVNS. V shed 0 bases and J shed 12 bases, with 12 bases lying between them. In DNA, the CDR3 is TGTGCCAGCAGTGAATATACCGCGAAGGGGCAGTTCTTC. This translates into CASSEYTAKGQFF.

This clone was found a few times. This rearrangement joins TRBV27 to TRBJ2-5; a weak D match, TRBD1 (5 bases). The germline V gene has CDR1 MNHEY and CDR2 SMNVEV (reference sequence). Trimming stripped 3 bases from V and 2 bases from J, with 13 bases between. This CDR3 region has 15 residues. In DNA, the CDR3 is TGTGCCAGCAGTTTCCAGGGTTGGGGACAAGAGACCCAGTACTTC. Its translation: CASSFQGWGQETQYF.

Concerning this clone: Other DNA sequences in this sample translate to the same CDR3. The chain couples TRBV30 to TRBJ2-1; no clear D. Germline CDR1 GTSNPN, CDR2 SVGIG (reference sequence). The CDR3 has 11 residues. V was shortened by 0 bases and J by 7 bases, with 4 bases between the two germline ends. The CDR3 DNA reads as TGTGCCTGGAGTGTATCTAATGAGCAGTTCTTC. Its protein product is CAWSVSNEQFF.

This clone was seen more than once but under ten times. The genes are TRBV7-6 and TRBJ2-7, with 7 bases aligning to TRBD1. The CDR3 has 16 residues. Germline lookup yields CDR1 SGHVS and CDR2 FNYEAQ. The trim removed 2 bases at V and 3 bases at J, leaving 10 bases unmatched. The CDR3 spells CASSLRGGQEYYEQYF. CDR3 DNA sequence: TGTGCCAGCAGCTTAAGGGGCGGACAGGAGTACTACGAGCAGTACTTC.

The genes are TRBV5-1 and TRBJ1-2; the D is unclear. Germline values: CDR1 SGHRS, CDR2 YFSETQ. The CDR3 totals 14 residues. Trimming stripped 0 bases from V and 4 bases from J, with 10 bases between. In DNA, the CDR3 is TGCGCCAGCAGCTTGGAAAGTTTTAGCTATGGCTACACCTTC. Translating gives CASSLESFSYGYTF.

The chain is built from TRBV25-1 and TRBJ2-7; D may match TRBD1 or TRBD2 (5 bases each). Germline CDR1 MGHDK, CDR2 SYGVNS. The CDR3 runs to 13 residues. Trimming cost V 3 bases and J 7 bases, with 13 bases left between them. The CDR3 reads CASSDILGVEQYF. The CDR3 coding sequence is TGTGCCAGCAGTGATATCCTGGGGGTGGAGCAGTACTTC.

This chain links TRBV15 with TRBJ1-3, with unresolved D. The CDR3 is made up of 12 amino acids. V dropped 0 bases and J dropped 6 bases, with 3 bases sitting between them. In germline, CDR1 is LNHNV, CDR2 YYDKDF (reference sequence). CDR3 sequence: CATSRDTNTIYF. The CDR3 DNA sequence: TGTGCCACCAGCAGAGACACAAACACCATATATTTT.

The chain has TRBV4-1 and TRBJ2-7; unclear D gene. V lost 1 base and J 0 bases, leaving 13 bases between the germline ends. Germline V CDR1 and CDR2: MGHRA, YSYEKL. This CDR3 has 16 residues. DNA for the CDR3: TGCGCCAGCAGCCAAGTCTTCCCAGGCAGCTCCTACGAGCAGTACTTC. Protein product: CASSQVFPGSSYEQYF.

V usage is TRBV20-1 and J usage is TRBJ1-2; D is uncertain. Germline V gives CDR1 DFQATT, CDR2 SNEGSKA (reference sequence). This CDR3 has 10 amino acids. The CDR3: CRGYGGGYTF. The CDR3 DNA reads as TGCAGGGGGTATGGAGGCGGCTACACCTTC.

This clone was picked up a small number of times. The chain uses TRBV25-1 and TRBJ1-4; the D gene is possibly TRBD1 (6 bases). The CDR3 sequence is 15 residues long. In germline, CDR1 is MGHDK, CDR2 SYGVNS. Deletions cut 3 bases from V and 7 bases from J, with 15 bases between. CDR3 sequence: CASSDRTGPGEKLFF. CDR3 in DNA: TGTGCCAGCAGTGACCGTACAGGGCCTGGTGAAAAACTGTTTTTT. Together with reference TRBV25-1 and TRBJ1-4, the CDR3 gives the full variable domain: EADIYQTPRYLVIGTGKKITLECSQTMGHDKMYWYQQDPGMELHLIHYSYGVNSTEKGDLSSESTVSRIRTEHFPLTLESARPSHTSQYLCASSDRTGPGEKLFFGSGTQLSVL.

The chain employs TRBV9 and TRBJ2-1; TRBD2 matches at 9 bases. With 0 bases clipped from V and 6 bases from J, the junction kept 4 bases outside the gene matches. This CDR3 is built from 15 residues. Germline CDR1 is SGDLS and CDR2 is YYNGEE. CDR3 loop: CASSVGSGRINEQFF. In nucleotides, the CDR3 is TGTGCCAGCAGCGTAGGTAGCGGGAGAATCAATGAGCAGTTCTTC.

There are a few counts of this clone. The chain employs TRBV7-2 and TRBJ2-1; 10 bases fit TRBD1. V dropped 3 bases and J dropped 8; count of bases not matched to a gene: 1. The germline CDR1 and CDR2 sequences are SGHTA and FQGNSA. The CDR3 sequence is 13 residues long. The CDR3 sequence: CASSLGTGDEQFF. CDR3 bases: TGTGCCAGCAGCTTGGGGACAGGGGATGAGCAGTTCTTC.

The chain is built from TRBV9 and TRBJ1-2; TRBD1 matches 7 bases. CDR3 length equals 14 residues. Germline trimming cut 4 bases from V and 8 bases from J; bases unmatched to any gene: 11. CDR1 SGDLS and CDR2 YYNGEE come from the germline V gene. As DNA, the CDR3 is TGTGCCAGCAGCTCTATGACAGGGCCTGCGGGCTACACCTTC. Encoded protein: CASSSMTGPAGYTF.

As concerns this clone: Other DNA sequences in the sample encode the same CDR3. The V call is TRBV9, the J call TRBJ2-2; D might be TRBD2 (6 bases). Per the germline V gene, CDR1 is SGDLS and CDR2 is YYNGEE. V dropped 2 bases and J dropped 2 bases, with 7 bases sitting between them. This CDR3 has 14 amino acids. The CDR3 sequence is CASSVRGNTGELFF. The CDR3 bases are TGTGCCAGCAGCGTGCGGGGAAACACCGGGGAGCTGTTTTTT.

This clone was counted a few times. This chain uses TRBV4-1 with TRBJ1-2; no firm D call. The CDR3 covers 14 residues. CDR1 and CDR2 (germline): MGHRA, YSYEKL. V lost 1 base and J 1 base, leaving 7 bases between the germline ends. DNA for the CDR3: TGCGCCAGCAGCCAAGGTCCACTTAACTATGGCTACACCTTC. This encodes CASSQGPLNYGYTF.

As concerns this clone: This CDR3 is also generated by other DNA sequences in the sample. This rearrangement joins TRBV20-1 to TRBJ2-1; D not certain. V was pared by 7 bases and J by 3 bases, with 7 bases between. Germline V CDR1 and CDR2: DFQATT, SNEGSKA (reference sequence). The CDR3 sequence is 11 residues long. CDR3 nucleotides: TGCAGTGGATCGGACTACAATGAGCAGTTCTTC. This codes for CSGSDYNEQFF.

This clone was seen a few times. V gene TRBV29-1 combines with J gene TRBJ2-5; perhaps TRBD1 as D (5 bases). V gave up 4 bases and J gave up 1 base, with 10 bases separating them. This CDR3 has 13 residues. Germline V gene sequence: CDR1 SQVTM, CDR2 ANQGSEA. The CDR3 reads CSVVRQPQETQYF. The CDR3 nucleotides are TGCAGCGTTGTCCGACAGCCCCAAGAGACCCAGTACTTC.